This T cell receptor beta chain was obtained from a study of blood T cell repertoires in COVID-19. Study-wide context: Samples representing acute and convalescent COVID-19 were sourced from the United States, Italy and Spain. Sample material is recorded as cDNA or gDNA derived from T cells, B-cell-depleted T cells, or PBMCs.

Methods used by the authors: Reference gene primer amplification gave nucleated cell count estimates. Assay: immunoSEQ multiplex PCR; the TCRdb copy retains only in-frame clones and omits some. V and J calls and clone size are given by that table; D and trimming were obtained from the DNA. The sample includes fewer than 250,000 clones, about 90% seen only once; the top ten take more than 0.95%. The CDR3 runs to 15 residues. Trimming cost V 3 bases and J 2 bases; bases outside gene matches: 1. Germline loops: CDR1 MGHRA, CDR2 YSYEKL. Material: peripheral blood. The chain joins TRBV4-1 to TRBJ1-5; TRBD1 agrees at 10 bases. The receptor was derived from a young man with acute or convalescent COVID-19. The CDR3 region is CASSQGTGGNQPQHF. The CDR3 DNA sequence: TGCGCCAGCAGCCAGGGGACAGGGGGCAATCAGCCCCAGCATTTT.